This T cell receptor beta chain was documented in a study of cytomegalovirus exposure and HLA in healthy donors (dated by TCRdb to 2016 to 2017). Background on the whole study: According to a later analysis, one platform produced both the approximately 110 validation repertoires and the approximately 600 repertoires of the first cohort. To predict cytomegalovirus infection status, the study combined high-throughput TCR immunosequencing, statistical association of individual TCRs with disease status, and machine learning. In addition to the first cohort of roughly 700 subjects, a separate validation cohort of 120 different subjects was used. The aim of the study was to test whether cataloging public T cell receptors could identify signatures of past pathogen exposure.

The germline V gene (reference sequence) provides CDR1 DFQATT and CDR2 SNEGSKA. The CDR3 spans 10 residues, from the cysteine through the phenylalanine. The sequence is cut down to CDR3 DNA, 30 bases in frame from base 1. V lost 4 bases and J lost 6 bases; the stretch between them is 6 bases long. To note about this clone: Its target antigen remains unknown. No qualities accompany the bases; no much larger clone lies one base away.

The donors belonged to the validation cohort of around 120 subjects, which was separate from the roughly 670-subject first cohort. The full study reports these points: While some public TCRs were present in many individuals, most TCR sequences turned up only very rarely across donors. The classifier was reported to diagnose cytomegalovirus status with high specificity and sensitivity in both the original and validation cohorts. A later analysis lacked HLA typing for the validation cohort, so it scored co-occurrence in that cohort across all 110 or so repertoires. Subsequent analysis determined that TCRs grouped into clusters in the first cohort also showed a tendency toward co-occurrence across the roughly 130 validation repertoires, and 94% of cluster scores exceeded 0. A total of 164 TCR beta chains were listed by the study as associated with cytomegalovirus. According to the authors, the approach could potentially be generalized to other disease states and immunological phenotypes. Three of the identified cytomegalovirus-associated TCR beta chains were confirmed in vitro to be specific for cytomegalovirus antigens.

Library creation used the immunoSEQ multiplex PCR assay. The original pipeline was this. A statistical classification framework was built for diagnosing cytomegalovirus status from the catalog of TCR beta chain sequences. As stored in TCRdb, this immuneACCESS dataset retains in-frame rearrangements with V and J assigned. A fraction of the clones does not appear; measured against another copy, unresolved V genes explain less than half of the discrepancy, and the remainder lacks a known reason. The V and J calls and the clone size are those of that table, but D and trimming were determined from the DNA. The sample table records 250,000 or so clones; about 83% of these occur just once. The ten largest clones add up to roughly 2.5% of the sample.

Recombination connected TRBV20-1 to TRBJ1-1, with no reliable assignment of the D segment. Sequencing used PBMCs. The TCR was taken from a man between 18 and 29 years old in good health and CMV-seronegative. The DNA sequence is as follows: TGCAGTGCTACACAGCCTGAAGCTTTCTTT. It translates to CSATQPEAFF.